This passage covers 27 T cell receptor beta chains from one sample sequenced in a study of cytomegalovirus exposure and HLA in healthy donors. The PCR used 60 Vbeta and 13 Jbeta primers. The method was immunoSEQ multiplex PCR; TCRdb's version includes in-frame clones alone and lacks a portion of them. The sample consists of about 76,000 clones, around 66% of them appearing once. Specimen: PBMCs. These receptors all stem from a man aged 60-69 years in good health and CMV-seropositive.

This chain joins TRBV7-2 and TRBJ2-7, with 10 bases identical to TRBD2. V lost 3 bases and J lost 6; bases outside the gene matches: 5. The CDR3 totals 14 residues. CDR1 SGHTA and CDR2 FQGNSA come from the germline V gene. CDR3 nucleotides: TGTGCCAGCAGCTTTGGGACTAGCGCGAGCGAGCAGTACTTC. This codes for CASSFGTSASEQYF.

This clone was observed a single time. This chain uses TRBV27 with TRBJ1-6; TRBD1 might be the D (6 bases). Germline V gives CDR1 MNHEY, CDR2 SMNVEV (reference sequence). CDR3 length: 14 amino acids. Trimming stripped 4 bases from V and 8 bases from J, with 12 bases between. The CDR3 bases are TGTGCCAGCAGTTCACAGGGTCCCTATTCACCCCTCCACTTT. Protein product: CASSSQGPYSPLHF.

This chain links TRBV11-2 with TRBJ1-1, with D uncertain. V lost 8 bases and J lost 0, with 10 bases in between. This CDR3 contains 13 residues. CDR1 SGHAT and CDR2 FQNNGV come from the germline V gene. CDR3 DNA: TGTGCCAGCGCGGTGTTGATGAACACTGAAGCTTTCTTT. This sequence encodes CASAVLMNTEAFF.

The V call is TRBV5-8, the J call TRBJ2-5; 8 bases are a match to TRBD2. CDR1 and CDR2 (germline): SGHTS, YDEGEE. The V segment lost 5 bases and the J segment 5 bases; nucleotides outside the gene matches: 11. The CDR3 runs to 15 residues. The CDR3 region has the DNA TGTGCCAGCAGTCCCGGACTAGCCGACGCGGAGACCCAGTACTTC. Its translation is CASSPGLADAETQYF.

This clone came up a few times. Other DNA sequences in the same sample also yield this CDR3. This chain links TRBV7-2 with TRBJ2-5; 8 nucleotides match TRBD2. CDR3 length: 14 residues. Germline assignment: CDR1 SGHTA and CDR2 FQGNSA. The ends lost 0 bases at V and 4 bases at J; junction bases unmatched: 1. For the CDR3, the DNA is TGTGCCAGCAGCTTAGCCGGGGGGGGAGAGACCCAGTACTTC. It translates to CASSLAGGGETQYF. The variable domain in full, with the rest retrieved from reference TRBV7-2 and TRBJ2-5, is GAGVSQSPSNKVTEKGKDVELRCDPISGHTALYWYRQSLGQGLEFLIYFQGNSAPDKSGLPSDRFSAERTGGSVSTLTIQRTQQEDSAVYLCASSLAGGGETQYFGPGTRLLVL.

The chain joins TRBV5-1 to TRBJ2-7; 7 bases line up with TRBD1. The trim removed 3 bases at V and 1 base at J, leaving 1 base unmatched. The CDR3 consists of 13 residues. In germline, CDR1 is SGHRS, CDR2 YFSETQ. This CDR3 reads CASSSGQSYEQYF. The CDR3 nucleotides are TGCGCCAGCAGCTCGGGACAGTCCTACGAGCAGTACTTC.

The chain recombines TRBV5-1 with TRBJ1-2; TRBD1 agrees at 10 bases. Germline V gene data show CDR1 as SGHRS and CDR2 as YFSETQ. Trimming took 0 bases from V and 4 from J; bases not matched to a gene: 6. The CDR3 sequence is 16 residues long. The DNA of the CDR3 is TGCGCCAGCAGCTTGGGGGGGACAGGGGACGGCTATGGCTACACCTTC. It translates to CASSLGGTGDGYGYTF.

The sample holds one count of this clone. This chain links TRBV28 with TRBJ2-7, with D perhaps matching TRBD1 (5 bases). This CDR3 has 12 residues. Trimming pared 6 bases from V and 4 bases from J, leaving 10 bases between. Germline CDR1 is MDHEN and CDR2 is SYDVKM. The chain's CDR3 is CASRKTVYEQYF. The CDR3 bases are TGTGCCAGCAGAAAGACAGTATACGAGCAGTACTTC. Supplemented by reference TRBV28 and TRBJ2-7, the full variable domain reads DVKVTQSSRYLVKRTGEKVFLECVQDMDHENMFWYRQDPGLGLRLIYFSYDVKMKEKGDIPEGYSVSREKKERFSLILESASTNQTSMYLCASRKTVYEQYFGPGTRLTVT.

This clone was counted a few times. The chain uses TRBV7-9 and TRBJ2-3; no firm D call. V was trimmed by 4 bases and J by 3 bases, leaving 14 bases between them. Germline CDR1 SEHNR, CDR2 FQNEAQ (reference sequence). This CDR3 spans 15 amino acids. DNA for the CDR3: TGTGCCAGCAGCTCCCCCCTCCAGTTAACAGATACGCAGTATTTT. Protein product: CASSSPLQLTDTQYF.

The chain links TRBV5-4 to TRBJ2-1; 9 bases agree with TRBD1. V dropped 3 bases and J dropped 1; count of bases not matched to a gene: 2. The CDR3 covers 15 residues. Germline CDR1 and CDR2: SGHNT and YYREEE (reference sequence). In DNA form, the CDR3 reads TGTGCCAGCAGCTCCGGGACAGGGTCCTACAATGAGCAGTTCTTC. This translates into CASSSGTGSYNEQFF.

V and J are TRBV20-1 and TRBJ2-7; no clear D. The V gene lost 6 bases and the J gene lost 5 bases, with 8 bases spanning the gap. Germline CDR1 and CDR2: DFQATT and SNEGSKA (reference sequence). The CDR3 consists of 10 residues. The CDR3 sequence: CSAYLNEQYF. The CDR3 DNA reads TGCAGTGCCTATCTCAACGAGCAGTACTTC.

The chain employs TRBV28 and TRBJ2-2; D is undetermined. Trimming cost V 10 bases and J 5 bases, with 5 bases left between them. Germline-derived CDR1 and CDR2 are MDHEN and SYDVKM. There are 10 residues in the CDR3. CDR3 loop: CATGTGELFF. Written as DNA, the CDR3 is TGTGCCACGGGTACCGGGGAGCTGTTTTTT.

The CDR3 protein is CASRALMGGTGELFF. In DNA, the CDR3 is TGTGCCAGCAGGGCGCTTATGGGGGGCACCGGGGAGCTGTTTTTT. The J gene is TRBJ2-2, the V gene TRBV2; D is possibly TRBD2 (6 bases). From germline, CDR1 is SNHLY and CDR2 FYNNEI. The CDR3 is made up of 15 amino acids. With 6 bases removed from V and 4 bases from J, the gap between germline ends came to 15 bases.

The chain uses TRBV19 and TRBJ2-7; 9 bases are shared with TRBD2. J was trimmed by 0 bases and V by 5 bases; bases with no gene match: 8. Looked up from germline, CDR1 is LNHDA and CDR2 is SQIVND (reference sequence). The CDR3 covers 16 residues. CDR3 sequence: CASSLLPGLASYEQYF. CDR3 nucleotides: TGTGCCAGTAGTCTACTCCCGGGACTAGCCTCCTACGAGCAGTACTTC. The entire variable domain, with the rest obtained from reference TRBV19 and TRBJ2-7, is as follows: DGGITQSPKYLFRKEGQNVTLSCEQNLNHDAMYWYRQDPGQGLRLIYYSQIVNDFQKGDIAEGYSVSREKKESFPLTVTSAQKNPTAFYLCASSLLPGLASYEQYFGPGTRLTVT.

There are a few counts of this clone. This chain joins TRBV11-2 and TRBJ2-3; 11 bases line up with TRBD2. This CDR3 spans 16 amino acids. The ends lost 5 bases at V and 3 bases at J; junction bases unmatched: 7. CDR1 is SGHAT and CDR2 is FQNNGV in the germline V gene. The CDR3 is CASSLPTSGDTDTQYF. In DNA, the CDR3 is TGTGCCAGCAGCCTCCCGACTAGCGGGGATACAGATACGCAGTATTTT.

This clone is a singleton in its sample. The chain uses TRBV9 and TRBJ2-1; 10 nucleotides match TRBD1. Trimming took 4 bases from V and 3 from J; bases not matched to a gene: 7. There are 16 residues in the CDR3. CDR1 and CDR2 from the germline V gene are SGDLS and YYNGEE. The DNA for the CDR3 is TGTGCCAGCAGCCTACGGACAGGGGGAGACTACAATGAGCAGTTCTTC. It codes for CASSLRTGGDYNEQFF.

CDR3 DNA: TGTGCCAGCAGTGAGACTAGCGGGAGGGTCGCCTACGAGCAGTACTTC. This gives the protein CASSETSGRVAYEQYF. The V call is TRBV6-4, the J call TRBJ2-7; 14 bases agree with TRBD2. The length of the CDR3 is 16 residues. V gave up 3 bases and J gave up 2 bases; unmatched junction bases: 3. CDR1 is MRHNA, CDR2 SNTAGT, per germline.

J is TRBJ2-3 and V is TRBV25-1; TRBD2 matches 7 bases. The ends lost 5 bases at V and 4 bases at J; junction bases unmatched: 6. The germline V gene encodes CDR1 MGHDK and CDR2 SYGVNS. This CDR3 is built from 14 residues. The CDR3 coding sequence is TGTGCCAGCAGTACTCCGGGAGGTCCAGATACGCAGTATTTT. Its protein is CASSTPGGPDTQYF.

This clone was picked up one time. CDR3 in amino acids: CASSNPISAGGEQYF. In DNA, the CDR3 is TGTGCCAGCAGCAATCCCATCTCAGCGGGGGGCGAGCAGTACTTC. J is TRBJ2-7 and V is TRBV7-8, with TRBD2 matching over 9 bases. Germline V CDR1 and CDR2: SGHVS, FQNEAQ. The ends lost 5 bases at V and 6 bases at J; junction bases unmatched: 11. CDR3 length equals 15 residues. Full variable domain (outside the CDR3, taken from reference TRBV7-8 and TRBJ2-7): GAGVSQSPRYKVAKRGQDVALRCDPISGHVSLFWYQQALGQGPEFLTYFQNEAQLDKSGLPSDRFFAERPEGSVSTLKIQRTQQEDSAVYLCASSNPISAGGEQYFGPGTRLTVT.

The chain recombines TRBV5-1 with TRBJ2-5, with 9 bases aligning to TRBD2. The V gene's germline CDR1 is SGHRS and CDR2 YFSETQ. The CDR3 covers 16 residues. V was clipped by 0 bases and J by 2 bases; unmatched bases: 5. CDR3 sequence: CASSLVPSGEQETQYF. CDR3 nucleotides: TGCGCCAGCAGCTTGGTTCCTAGCGGGGAGCAAGAGACCCAGTACTTC.

The chain combines TRBV5-1 with TRBJ2-1; 15 bases are shared with TRBD2. The CDR3 has 15 amino acids. The germline V gene has CDR1 SGHRS and CDR2 YFSETQ. The V and J ends lost 4 bases and 4 bases, in that order; junction bases with no gene match: 0. In DNA, the CDR3 is TGCGCCAGCAGCGGGACTAGCGGGGGGTACAATGAGCAGTTCTTC. It specifies CASSGTSGGYNEQFF.

This clone is medium-sized. The J gene is TRBJ2-3, the V gene TRBV19; 7 nucleotides line up with TRBD2. The CDR3 is made up of 16 amino acids. Germline V gives CDR1 LNHDA, CDR2 SQIVND (reference sequence). The ends lost 6 bases at V and 2 bases at J; junction bases unmatched: 11. The CDR3 nucleotides read TGTGCCAGTAGCGAGAAGGGAGGGTGGGCCACAGATACGCAGTATTTT. Translating gives CASSEKGGWATDTQYF. The full variable domain, completed using reference TRBV19 and TRBJ2-3, is DGGITQSPKYLFRKEGQNVTLSCEQNLNHDAMYWYRQDPGQGLRLIYYSQIVNDFQKGDIAEGYSVSREKKESFPLTVTSAQKNPTAFYLCASSEKGGWATDTQYFGPGTRLTVL.

This rearrangement joins TRBV27 to TRBJ2-1; D might be TRBD2 (6 bases). V lost 4 bases and J lost 4, with 11 bases in between. This CDR3 spans 14 amino acids. CDR1 is MNHEY and CDR2 is SMNVEV in the germline V gene (reference sequence). The chain's CDR3 is CASSWRGPYNEQFF. CDR3 sequence (DNA): TGTGCCAGCAGTTGGAGGGGTCCATACAATGAGCAGTTCTTC.

This chain connects TRBV4-1 to TRBJ1-1; no clear D gene. Trimming removed 0 bases at V and 1 base at J, with 9 bases between. CDR1 and CDR2 from the germline V gene are MGHRA and YSYEKL. The CDR3 is 15 amino acids. The CDR3 coding sequence is TGCGCCAGCAGCCAAGATCAGGTCCGGAACACTGAAGCTTTCTTT. Protein product: CASSQDQVRNTEAFF.

The chain carries TRBV6-6 and TRBJ2-7; unclear D gene. Looked up from germline, CDR1 is MNHNY and CDR2 is SVGAGI (reference sequence). The CDR3 is 15 amino acids. V was trimmed by 8 bases and J by 2 bases, leaving 19 bases between them. CDR3 sequence: CASGSYNVATYEQYF. CDR3 nucleotides: TGTGCCAGCGGATCTTACAATGTAGCAACCTACGAGCAGTACTTC.

The rearrangement joins TRBV6-5 to TRBJ1-2; 10 bases agree with TRBD1. In germline, CDR1 is MNHEY, CDR2 SVGAGI. V gave up 0 bases and J gave up 7 bases; unmatched junction bases: 5. CDR3 length: 15 amino acids. In DNA form, the CDR3 reads TGTGCCAGCAGTTACTCGAAGACAGGGGGCTTTGGCTACACCTTC. Protein sequence: CASSYSKTGGFGYTF.

Here the CDR3 reads CASSPGSDWGYTF. The CDR3 nucleotides are TGTGCCAGCAGTCCCGGATCAGACTGGGGCTACACCTTC. The rearrangement links TRBV6-5 to TRBJ1-2; D uncertain. Trimming pared 5 bases from V and 8 bases from J, leaving 15 bases between. Germline values: CDR1 MNHEY, CDR2 SVGAGI. The CDR3 has 13 amino acids.